What follows are 21 T cell receptor beta chains derived from one specimen sequenced in a study of radiation and T cells in renal cell carcinoma. Method: immunoSEQ multiplex PCR; TCRdb's copy keeps in-frame clones and lacks some. The sample includes under 25,000 clones, just over 60% of them seen just once. Treatment described: 15 Gy SBRT to primary tumor, nephrectomy 4 weeks later. This material consisted of tumor tissue, taken from a patient whose treatment included radiotherapy and nephrectomy. All receptors derive from a woman in her 70s with renal cell carcinoma.

This rearrangement joins TRBV28 to TRBJ1-1, with a weak D call TRBD1 (5 bases). The CDR3 totals 14 residues. V was cut by 5 bases and J by 7 bases, with 17 bases left in between. Germline V gives CDR1 MDHEN, CDR2 SYDVKM. CDR3 residues: CASSIGGDSGEAFF. In DNA, the CDR3 is TGTGCCAGCAGTATCGGGGGGGATAGTGGTGAAGCTTTCTTT.

The chain uses TRBV4-3 and TRBJ1-6; 9 bases align to TRBD1. The CDR3 totals 15 residues. V lost 7 bases and J lost 7; bases outside the gene matches: 8. Germline V CDR1 and CDR2: LGHNA, YSLEER. This CDR3 is CASKIGTGLNSPLHF. The CDR3 DNA reads as TGCGCCAGCAAAATAGGGACAGGGTTGAATTCACCCCTCCACTTT.

This chain links TRBV2 with TRBJ2-2; TRBD2 agrees at 7 bases. The V segment lost 6 bases and the J segment 2 bases; nucleotides outside the gene matches: 6. CDR1 SNHLY and CDR2 FYNNEI come from the germline V gene. The CDR3 covers 15 residues. The CDR3 coding sequence is TGTGCCAGCAGCCTCCGGGACTACAACACCGGGGAGCTGTTTTTT. This gives the protein CASSLRDYNTGELFF.

The V gene is TRBV7-6, the J gene TRBJ1-5, with 9 bases aligning to TRBD1. Trimming cost V 3 bases and J 2 bases; bases outside gene matches: 11. CDR3 size: 18 residues. The V gene's germline CDR1 is SGHVS and CDR2 FNYEAQ. The CDR3 loop reads CASSFRQGGFQCNQPQHF. The DNA for the CDR3 is TGTGCCAGCAGCTTCCGACAGGGGGGATTTCAATGCAATCAGCCCCAGCATTTT.

This clone turned up a few times. The rearrangement joins TRBV28 to TRBJ2-1; D gene ambiguous. The CDR3 is made up of 13 amino acids. Trimming took 6 bases from V and 3 from J, leaving 9 bases between them. Germline loops: CDR1 MDHEN, CDR2 SYDVKM. CDR3 nucleotides: TGTGCCAGCAGGTCGGGTCGCTACAATGAGCAGTTCTTC. This gives the protein CASRSGRYNEQFF.

The CDR3 bases are TGTGCCAGTAGTATAGTAGGGATGGACTATGGCTACACCTTC. As protein: CASSIVGMDYGYTF. The gene calls are TRBV19 and TRBJ1-2; no clear D gene. The CDR3 loop spans 14 amino acids. CDR1 and CDR2 from the germline V gene are LNHDA and SQIVND (reference sequence). V was shortened by 1 base and J by 3 bases, with 9 bases between the two germline ends.

This clone was counted a single time. The V call is TRBV27, the J call TRBJ2-1; 14 bases fit TRBD2. CDR3 size: 15 residues. The V and J ends lost 6 bases and 6 bases, in that order; junction bases with no gene match: 4. Germline V gene lookup returns CDR1 MNHEY and CDR2 SMNVEV (reference sequence). CDR3 sequence reads: CASSAGTSGGNEQFF. CDR3 in DNA: TGTGCCAGCAGCGCCGGGACTAGCGGGGGCAATGAGCAGTTCTTC.

The J gene is TRBJ2-7, the V gene TRBV7-2, with TRBD2 as a possible D gene (6 bases). Germline V gene lookup returns CDR1 SGHTA and CDR2 FQGNSA. This CDR3 spans 15 amino acids. With 2 bases removed from V and 0 bases from J, the gap between germline ends came to 11 bases. The CDR3 DNA follows: TGTGCCAGCAGCTTATATGCGGGGAGCTCCTACGAGCAGTACTTC. As protein: CASSLYAGSSYEQYF. Combining the CDR3 with reference TRBV7-2 and TRBJ2-7 gives the whole variable domain GAGVSQSPSNKVTEKGKDVELRCDPISGHTALYWYRQSLGQGLEFLIYFQGNSAPDKSGLPSDRFSAERTGGSVSTLTIQRTQQEDSAVYLCASSLYAGSSYEQYFGPGTRLTVT.

The chain links TRBV27 to TRBJ1-6; TRBD1 might be the D (5 bases). V lost 8 bases to trimming and J lost 0 bases, with 8 bases between them. Germline CDR1 and CDR2: MNHEY and SMNVEV (reference sequence). CDR3 length: 14 residues. As DNA, the CDR3 is TGTGCCAGCCAGGGTAGCTCCTATAATTCACCCCTCCACTTT. It codes for CASQGSSYNSPLHF.

Only a few counts were recorded for this clone. The V and J genes are TRBV27 and TRBJ1-5, with 7 bases matching TRBD1. The V segment lost 0 bases and the J segment 4 bases; nucleotides outside the gene matches: 0. The V gene's germline CDR1 is MNHEY and CDR2 SMNVEV (reference sequence). The CDR3 is 14 residues long. CDR3 amino acids: CASSLSQGNQPQHF. In DNA, the CDR3 is TGTGCCAGCAGTTTATCACAGGGGAATCAGCCCCAGCATTTT.

The gene calls are TRBV9 and TRBJ1-1, with 8 positions matching TRBD1. CDR1 and CDR2 (germline): SGDLS, YYNGEE. This CDR3 spans 14 amino acids. After removal of 4 bases from V and 4 bases from J, the junction contained 6 bases not matched to a gene. Here the CDR3 reads CASSLQGAGTEAFF. DNA of the CDR3: TGTGCCAGCAGCCTTCAGGGGGCAGGCACTGAAGCTTTCTTT.

This clone was detected once. The V gene is TRBV11-2, the J gene TRBJ2-2; D not resolved. Trimming removed 4 bases at V and 4 bases at J, with 7 bases between. The CDR3 is made up of 13 amino acids. Germline V gene lookup returns CDR1 SGHAT and CDR2 FQNNGV. This chain's CDR3 is CASSSVGTGELFF. CDR3 DNA sequence: TGTGCCAGCAGCTCCGTAGGCACCGGGGAGCTGTTTTTT.

The rearrangement uses TRBV2 and TRBJ2-5; TRBD2 is a possible D gene (5 bases). This CDR3 spans 13 amino acids. Per the germline V gene, CDR1 is SNHLY and CDR2 is FYNNEI. V was trimmed by 8 bases and J by 1 base, leaving 11 bases between them. The CDR3 loop is CASRTRRQETQYF. CDR3 sequence (DNA): TGTGCCAGCCGAACTAGACGCCAAGAGACCCAGTACTTC. Variable domain in full (rest from reference TRBV2 and TRBJ2-5): EPEVTQTPSHQVTQMGQEVILRCVPISNHLYFYWYRQILGQKVEFLVSFYNNEISEKSEIFDDQFSVERPDGSNFTLKIRSTKLEDSAMYFCASRTRRQETQYFGPGTRLLVL.

The chain recombines TRBV7-2 with TRBJ2-7; no clear D. The length of the CDR3 is 14 residues. The germline gives CDR1 SGHTA, CDR2 FQGNSA. Trimming left V 5 bases short and J 3 bases short, with 14 bases between. The CDR3, as DNA: TGTGCCAGCAGCCAAGAGGCGGCAGGCTACGAGCAGTACTTC. As protein: CASSQEAAGYEQYF.

CDR3 DNA sequence: TGTGCCAGCAGCCACTCCCCCAGGGGGCCCGGGGAGCTGTTTTTT. It codes for CASSHSPRGPGELFF. V and J are TRBV14 and TRBJ2-2, with 8 bases matching TRBD1. V gave up 3 bases and J gave up 6 bases; unmatched junction bases: 6. This CDR3 has 15 amino acids. Germline-derived CDR1 and CDR2 are SGHDN and FVKESK.

The gene calls are TRBV5-6 and TRBJ1-2; TRBD1 matches 7 bases. This CDR3 contains 15 residues. CDR1 and CDR2 (germline): SGHDT, YYEEEE. Trimming cost V 2 bases and J 5 bases; bases outside gene matches: 9. Here the CDR3 DNA reads TGTGCCAGCAGCTTCTTGGACAGGTTGTTGTATGGCTACACCTTC. Protein product: CASSFLDRLLYGYTF.

This chain connects TRBV28 to TRBJ1-1, with D perhaps TRBD1 (5 bases). Germline V lookup: CDR1 MDHEN, CDR2 SYDVKM. This CDR3 spans 14 amino acids. V was cut by 2 bases and J by 0 bases, with 7 bases left in between. CDR3 sequence (DNA): TGTGCCAGCAGTTTAGGGGGGATGAACACTGAAGCTTTCTTT. Its translation: CASSLGGMNTEAFF.

This clone has a single count. The chain employs TRBV27 and TRBJ2-7; D is uncertain. The CDR3 is 13 amino acids. The ends were cut back, 4 bases at V and 2 bases at J, with 9 bases in the middle. The germline V gene has CDR1 MNHEY and CDR2 SMNVEV (reference sequence). This chain's CDR3 is CASSSPVAYEQYF. CDR3 DNA sequence: TGTGCCAGCAGTTCCCCCGTCGCCTACGAGCAGTACTTC.

The chain links TRBV19 to TRBJ2-2, with D possibly being TRBD2 (7 bases). CDR1 LNHDA and CDR2 SQIVND come from the germline V gene (reference sequence). V lost 7 bases, J lost 4 bases, and 16 bases lay in between. This CDR3 has 15 residues. As DNA, the CDR3 is TGTGCCAGTAATTATTGGGGAGGGGGCACCGGGGAGCTGTTTTTT. It yields the protein CASNYWGGGTGELFF.

The rearrangement joins TRBV2 to TRBJ2-3, with 13 nucleotides matching TRBD2. Per the germline V gene, CDR1 is SNHLY and CDR2 is FYNNEI. CDR3 length: 16 amino acids. J was trimmed by 3 bases and V by 3 bases; bases with no gene match: 3. The CDR3 bases are TGTGCCAGCAGTGACCCGACTAGCGGGGGGACAGATACGCAGTATTTT. Translated: CASSDPTSGGTDTQYF.

This clone occurred once. The J gene is TRBJ2-1, the V gene TRBV2; 11 bases match TRBD2. The CDR3 has 15 residues. With 4 bases clipped from V and 8 bases from J, the junction kept 7 bases outside the gene matches. CDR1 and CDR2 from the germline V gene are SNHLY and FYNNEI. The CDR3 sequence: CASSASGGSWDEQFF. CDR3 nucleotides: TGTGCCAGCAGTGCTAGCGGGGGGTCTTGGGATGAGCAGTTCTTC.